The T cell receptor beta chain under discussion was sequenced for a study of cytomegalovirus exposure and HLA in healthy donors. PCR used 60 Vbeta primers and 13 Jbeta primers. Method: immunoSEQ multiplex PCR; TCRdb's copy keeps in-frame clones and lacks some. The sample includes approximately 86,000 clones, about 70% of them seen just once. CDR3 length: 14 amino acids. Between the trimmed V and J ends, which lost 2 bases and 3 bases, there was a span of 9 bases. The V gene's germline CDR1 is SGDLS and CDR2 YYNGEE. The sample taken for sequencing was PBMCs. The source of this sequence is a man in his 60s in good health and CMV-seronegative. The V call is TRBV9, the J call TRBJ1-3, with unresolved D. CDR3 sequence: CASSVTDFGNTIYF. CDR3 in DNA: TGTGCCAGCAGCGTGACGGACTTTGGAAACACCATATATTTT. Complete variable domain (other parts from reference TRBV9 and TRBJ1-3): DSGVTQTPKHLITATGQRVTLRCSPRSGDLSVYWYQQSLDQGLQFLIQYYNGEERAKGNILERFSAQQFPDLHSELNLSSLELGDSALYFCASSVTDFGNTIYFGEGSWLTVV.